The 17 T cell receptor beta chains reported below all come from one sample, sequenced in a study of OX40 agonist ivuxolimab in advanced cancers. Data came from immunoSEQ multiplex PCR; TCRdb stores just in-frame clones and leaves some out. The table shows roughly 60,000 clones, with about 94% occurring only once. The sequenced sample was CD4+ or CD8+ T cells sorted from blood, obtained in a trial of the OX40 agonist ivuxolimab. The receptors here all came from an adult with an advanced solid tumor such as melanoma, head and neck, liver or kidney cancer.

V usage is TRBV4-1 and J usage is TRBJ1-4, with D maybe TRBD1 (6 bases). Per germline, CDR1 MGHRA and CDR2 YSYEKL. Trimming left V 0 bases short and J 7 bases short, with 21 bases between. This CDR3 comprises 18 residues. CDR3 in amino acids: CASSQEGSMEQGGEKLFF. In DNA form, the CDR3 reads TGCGCCAGCAGCCAAGAAGGGAGTATGGAACAGGGTGGTGAAAAACTGTTTTTT.

The chain joins TRBV7-2 to TRBJ1-2, with 8 positions matching TRBD1. Germline assignment: CDR1 SGHTA and CDR2 FQGNSA. The junction had 8 bases not matched to a gene; V was cut back by 5 bases and J by 3 bases. The length of the CDR3 is 15 residues. CDR3 nucleotides: TGTGCCAGCAGCACCCGGACAGGGACGGACTATGGCTACACCTTC. It yields the protein CASSTRTGTDYGYTF.

CDR3 sequence reads: CASAAGGGTDTQYF. In nucleotides, the CDR3 is TGCGCCAGTGCGGCGGGAGGTGGCACAGATACGCAGTATTTT. This sequence joins TRBV5-1 and TRBJ2-3; 8 positions agree with TRBD2. Trimming removed 8 bases from V and 1 base from J; junction bases left unmatched: 6. The CDR3 consists of 14 residues. Germline assignment: CDR1 SGHRS and CDR2 YFSETQ.

This clone occurred once. The chain has TRBV14 and TRBJ2-3; 9 bases fit TRBD2. V was pared by 1 base and J by 6 bases, with 8 bases of the junction left unmatched. Germline V gene data show CDR1 as SGHDN and CDR2 as FVKESK. The CDR3 contains 16 residues. The CDR3 loop is CASSQGPSGIVDTQYF. DNA of the CDR3: TGTGCCAGCAGCCAAGGTCCTAGCGGGATAGTGGATACGCAGTATTTT.

CDR3 loop: CASSQGTGTGRETQYF. The CDR3 region has the DNA TGCGCCAGCAGCCAAGGGACCGGGACAGGGAGAGAGACCCAGTACTTC. The rearrangement uses TRBV4-3 and TRBJ2-5; 9 nucleotides align to TRBD1. The V gene's germline CDR1 is LGHNA and CDR2 YSLEER. This CDR3 spans 16 amino acids. Losses at the gene ends were 1 base for V and 4 bases for J; bases not matched to a gene: 7.

This sequence joins TRBV6-5 and TRBJ1-2, with TRBD1 identical over 7 bases. The CDR3 runs to 13 residues. CDR1 MNHEY and CDR2 SVGAGI come from the germline V gene. J was trimmed by 4 bases and V by 7 bases; bases with no gene match: 6. CDR3 sequence: CASTSGGTYGYTF. CDR3 nucleotide sequence: TGTGCCAGCACCTCAGGGGGAACCTATGGCTACACCTTC.

This clone was counted a single time. This chain connects TRBV6-5 to TRBJ2-1, with TRBD2 identical over 8 bases. J lost 8 bases, V lost 6 bases, and 6 bases had no gene match. This CDR3 has 13 residues. Per the germline V gene, CDR1 is MNHEY and CDR2 is SVGAGI. For the CDR3, the DNA is TGTGCCAGCAGAAGCGGGAGAAGCGATGAGCAGTTCTTC. Protein product: CASRSGRSDEQFF.

This CDR3 reads CASSYRLGGELFF. In DNA, the CDR3 is TGTGCCAGCAGTTACCGATTAGGCGGGGAGCTGTTTTTT. The chain links TRBV6-5 to TRBJ2-2; the D is unclear. This CDR3 comprises 13 residues. From germline, CDR1 is MNHEY and CDR2 SVGAGI. Trimming left V 2 bases short and J 7 bases short, with 8 bases between.

The CDR3 nucleotides are TGCAGTGCTTATAGCGGCTACGAGCAGTACTTC. This encodes CSAYSGYEQYF. The V and J genes are TRBV20-1 and TRBJ2-7, with D tentatively TRBD2 (6 bases). CDR1 is DFQATT, CDR2 SNEGSKA, per germline (reference sequence). The CDR3 has 11 amino acids. The V end was cut by 5 bases, the J end by 3 bases, with 8 bases between.

The J gene is TRBJ2-7, the V gene TRBV10-3; TRBD2 is a possible D gene (6 bases). The V and J ends lost 3 bases and 0 bases respectively, with 15 bases between them. Germline V gene lookup returns CDR1 ENHRY and CDR2 SYGVKD. CDR3 length: 16 residues. CDR3 nucleotides: TGTGCCATCAGTGACCCCAAAGCGGGCCCCTCCTACGAGCAGTACTTC. Translating it yields CAISDPKAGPSYEQYF.

J is TRBJ2-2 and V is TRBV5-6; D possibly corresponds to TRBD1 (7 bases). Germline-derived CDR1 and CDR2 are SGHDT and YYEEEE. The CDR3 consists of 14 residues. V was trimmed by 3 bases and J by 9 bases, leaving 15 bases between them. The CDR3 protein is CASSYRGLHRELFF. The CDR3 nucleotides read TGTGCCAGCAGCTACAGGGGACTCCACCGGGAGCTGTTTTTT. Full variable domain (outside the CDR3, taken from reference TRBV5-6 and TRBJ2-2): DAGVTQSPTHLIKTRGQQVTLRCSPKSGHDTVSWYQQALGQGPQFIFQYYEEEERQRGNFPDRFSGHQFPNYSSELNVNALLLGDSALYLCASSYRGLHRELFFGEGSRLTVL.

The gene calls are TRBV6-5 and TRBJ2-1; 8 positions match TRBD2. The germline CDR1 and CDR2 sequences are MNHEY and SVGAGI. J gave up 1 base and V 5 bases, and 1 base lay outside the gene matches. This CDR3 has 14 amino acids. The CDR3 region has the DNA TGTGCCAGCAGTAGCGGGAGTTCCTACAATGAGCAGTTCTTC. It codes for CASSSGSSYNEQFF.

The chain combines TRBV7-8 with TRBJ1-3, with a weak D call TRBD1 (5 bases). V was cut by 1 base and J by 6 bases, with 19 bases left in between. The CDR3 consists of 17 residues. The V gene's germline CDR1 is SGHVS and CDR2 FQNEAQ. CDR3 DNA: TGTGCCAGCAGCTTAGAACGTATAGTGGGGCCAGAAAACACCATATATTTT. This sequence encodes CASSLERIVGPENTIYF.

The gene calls are TRBV27 and TRBJ2-7, with TRBD2 matching 12 bases. CDR1 and CDR2 (germline): MNHEY, SMNVEV (reference sequence). The CDR3 runs to 16 residues. The J segment lost 2 bases and the V segment lost 5 bases, leaving 7 bases of the junction unmatched. The CDR3 region has the DNA TGTGCCAGCAGTCCCGGACTAGCGGGACCCACCTACGAGCAGTACTTC. It translates to CASSPGLAGPTYEQYF.

The rearrangement uses TRBV19 and TRBJ2-1, with D unresolved. The germline V gene has CDR1 LNHDA and CDR2 SQIVND (reference sequence). V lost 6 bases and J lost 12, with 18 bases in between. The CDR3 runs 13 residues. CDR3 in amino acids: CASSLPGLVGQFF. For the CDR3, the DNA is TGTGCCAGTAGCCTGCCAGGTCTGGTGGGGCAGTTCTTC.

The chain has TRBV29-1 and TRBJ1-1; TRBD1 matches at 8 bases. Germline V gene sequence: CDR1 SQVTM, CDR2 ANQGSEA. The CDR3 is 13 amino acids. V shed 6 bases, J shed 7 bases, and the junction held 10 bases outside the gene matches. DNA of the CDR3: TGCAGCGTCGTCAGGGGGCATGGGAATGAAGCTTTCTTT. Translation gives CSVVRGHGNEAFF. Drawing the rest from reference TRBV29-1 and TRBJ1-1, the complete variable domain is SAVISQKPSRDICQRGTSLTIQCQVDSQVTMMFWYRQQPGQSLTLIATANQGSEATYESGFVIDKFPISRPNLTFSTLTVSNMSPEDSSIYLCSVVRGHGNEAFFGQGTRLTVV.

This clone has just one count. This CDR3 reads CASSSITPHHTF. For the CDR3, the DNA is TGTGCCAGCAGTTCCATAACACCTCACCACACCTTC. The V and J genes are TRBV6-6 and TRBJ1-2; no definite D call. CDR1 and CDR2 from the germline V gene are MNHNY and SVGAGI (reference sequence). There are 12 residues in the CDR3. Trimming stripped 4 bases from V and 12 bases from J, with 15 bases between.